A single sample gave rise to the 25 T cell receptor beta chains below, sequenced in a study of blood T cells in healthy people across ages. The use of a sample-barcoded 5' primer and a J-beta primer mix characterized a second PCR of about 7 to 12 cycles. TCRdb fed the 5' RACE reads into MiXCR, producing one record per CDR3 protein. The sample contains approximately 800,000 distinct CDR3 sequences, 58% of which appear only once. Sample: blood. These receptors were taken from a young man in good health.

This chain links TRBV21-1 with TRBJ2-3; TRBD2 is taken as the D call from the table, unchecked against the DNA. TRBV21-1 is labeled a pseudogene. This CDR3 is 17 amino acids long. The CDR3 nucleotides read TGTGCCAGCAGCTTTCTGGACTCGTGCCGCTTAACAGATACGCAGTATTTT. Encoded protein: CASSFLDSCRLTDTQYF.

With regard to this clonotype: A read error may explain this, as a much larger clone is one base away. The chain combines TRBV11-2 with TRBJ1-4; TRBD1 is a possible D gene (5 bases). The germline CDR1 and CDR2 sequences are SGHAT and FQNNGV. The CDR3 covers 15 residues. CDR3 DNA sequence: TGTGCCAGCAGCTTGCGGGGCAGACCAAATGAAGAACTGTTTTTT. Its protein product is CASSLRGRPNEELFF.

In regard to this clonotype: A read error may be the cause here, since a much bigger clone is one base away. CDR3 loop: CASSPLQRSTDTQYF. CDR3 nucleotide sequence: TGTGCCAGCTCGCCTTTACAGAGAAGCACAGATACGCAGTATTTT. This chain uses TRBV18 with TRBJ2-3; D uncertain. Germline CDR1 and CDR2: KGHSH and LQKENI. The germline V and J ends were trimmed by 6 bases and 0 bases, with 13 bases remaining between them. This CDR3 spans 15 amino acids. Together with reference TRBV18 and TRBJ2-3, the CDR3 gives the full variable domain: NAGVMQNPRHLVRRRGQEARLRCSPMKGHSHVYWYRQLPEEGLKFMVYLQKENIIDESGMPKERFSAEFPKEGPSILRIQQVVRGDSAAYFCASSPLQRSTDTQYFGPGTRLTVL.

This clonotype has ten or more counts. CDR3 in DNA: TGTGCCAGCAGTTTTAGCGGGGGGAACTCCTACAATGAGCAGTTCTTC. Residues: CASSFSGGNSYNEQFF. The V call is TRBV12-3 or TRBV12-4, the J call TRBJ2-1; 10 bases fit TRBD2. V lost 3 bases to trimming and J lost 0 bases; unmatched junction nucleotides: 2. This CDR3 spans 16 amino acids.

This clonotype was seen a few times. This rearrangement joins TRBV29-1 to TRBJ2-1; 8 positions agree with TRBD2. There are 17 residues in the CDR3. Germline V CDR1 and CDR2: SQVTM, ANQGSEA. V shed 4 bases, J shed 0 bases, and the junction held 11 bases outside the gene matches. The CDR3 loop is CSVVPRGGLSSYNEQFF. In nucleotides, the CDR3 is TGCAGCGTTGTACCCCGGGGGGGCCTGAGCTCCTACAATGAGCAGTTCTTC.

The V and J genes are TRBV5-1 and TRBJ1-2; the D is unclear. Trimming removed 0 bases from V and 9 bases from J, with 9 bases in between. This CDR3 spans 12 amino acids. Germline CDR1 is SGHRS and CDR2 is YFSETQ. This CDR3 reads CASSLGGISYTF. The CDR3 DNA sequence: TGCGCCAGCAGCTTGGGGGGTATTAGCTACACCTTC. Using reference TRBV5-1 and TRBJ1-2 for the parts outside the CDR3, the full variable domain is KAGVTQTPRYLIKTRGQQVTLSCSPISGHRSVSWYQQTPGQGLQFLFEYFSETQRNKGNFPGRFSGRQFSNSRSEMNVSTLELGDSALYLCASSLGGISYTFGSGTRLTVV.

The rearrangement uses TRBV6-1 and TRBJ1-2, with D hard to call. CDR3 length: 14 amino acids. Germline assignment: CDR1 MNHNS and CDR2 SASEGT. V dropped 2 bases and J dropped 2 bases, with 9 bases sitting between them. CDR3 residues: CASSESSGNYGYTF. The CDR3 nucleotides are TGTGCCAGCAGTGAATCGTCCGGAAACTATGGCTACACCTTC.

The V gene is TRBV5-1, the J gene TRBJ2-5, with 8 bases aligning to TRBD1. V lost 0 bases, J lost 5 bases, and 12 bases stayed unmatched. The germline CDR1 and CDR2 sequences are SGHRS and YFSETQ. This CDR3 contains 17 residues. DNA of the CDR3: TGCGCCAGCAGCTTGGGAGCACTGACAGGGGTTCTGGAGACCCAGTACTTC. The encoded protein is CASSLGALTGVLETQYF. Complete variable domain (other parts from reference TRBV5-1 and TRBJ2-5): KAGVTQTPRYLIKTRGQQVTLSCSPISGHRSVSWYQQTPGQGLQFLFEYFSETQRNKGNFPGRFSGRQFSNSRSEMNVSTLELGDSALYLCASSLGALTGVLETQYFGPGTRLLVL.

This clonotype was found a few times. The J gene is TRBJ2-6, the V gene TRBV29-1; D may be TRBD1 (5 bases). The CDR3 covers 19 residues. The V end lost 4 bases, the J end lost 2 bases, and 24 bases lay between the germline ends. The germline gives CDR1 SQVTM, CDR2 ANQGSEA. The CDR3 DNA reads TGCAGCGTTGCCGCCAGCCACCCCAAAGGGGCTGCTGGGGCCAACGTCCTGACTTTC. Translating it yields CSVAASHPKGAAGANVLTF.

The J gene is TRBJ2-7, the V gene TRBV5-1; the match to TRBD1 covers 10 bases. The CDR3 sequence is 15 residues long. Germline trimming cut 4 bases from V and 5 bases from J; bases unmatched to any gene: 9. Looked up from germline, CDR1 is SGHRS and CDR2 is YFSETQ. CDR3: CASSQLPGQGHEQYF. For the CDR3, the DNA is TGCGCCAGCAGCCAATTACCGGGACAGGGGCACGAGCAGTACTTC. Using reference TRBV5-1 and TRBJ2-7 for the parts outside the CDR3, the full variable domain is KAGVTQTPRYLIKTRGQQVTLSCSPISGHRSVSWYQQTPGQGLQFLFEYFSETQRNKGNFPGRFSGRQFSNSRSEMNVSTLELGDSALYLCASSQLPGQGHEQYFGPGTRLTVT.

The chain links TRBV20-1 to TRBJ1-4; D is unresolved. Trimming took off 5 bases at V and 4 bases at J, with 14 bases between the two ends. Germline lookup yields CDR1 DFQATT and CDR2 SNEGSKA (reference sequence). The CDR3 spans 14 residues. CDR3 in amino acids: CSAPLGPNNEKLFF. The CDR3 region has the DNA TGCAGTGCTCCCCTCGGACCGAATAATGAAAAACTGTTTTTT.

The chain uses TRBV6-5 and TRBJ2-7; no firm D call. This CDR3 contains 15 residues. Trimming cost V 0 bases and J 0 bases, with 9 bases left between them. Per the germline V gene, CDR1 is MNHEY and CDR2 is SVGAGI. CDR3 loop: CASSYSTSSSYEQYF. For the CDR3, the DNA is TGTGCCAGCAGTTACTCGACTTCCAGCTCCTACGAGCAGTACTTC.

This clonotype has only a few counts. This chain uses TRBV7-2 with TRBJ2-1, with D possibly matching TRBD1 (5 bases). The CDR3 spans 14 residues. Germline CDR1 is SGHTA and CDR2 is FQGNSA. Trimming removed 6 bases at V and 0 bases at J, with 9 bases between. The DNA of the CDR3 is TGTGCCAGCAGACAGGTTACCTCCTACAATGAGCAGTTCTTC. Protein product: CASRQVTSYNEQFF.

The V and J genes are TRBV7-2 and TRBJ1-5; D gene ambiguous. The CDR3 totals 13 residues. Germline assignment: CDR1 SGHTA and CDR2 FQGNSA. V was clipped by 5 bases and J by 6 bases, with 11 bases between them. CDR3 DNA sequence: TGTGCCAGCAGCATTATCGACGGTCAGCCCCAGCATTTT. Its translation: CASSIIDGQPQHF.

The chain couples TRBV29-1 to TRBJ2-1, with D maybe TRBD1 (6 bases). The CDR3 covers 13 residues. Between the trimmed V and J ends, which lost 7 bases and 13 bases, there was a span of 23 bases. Germline CDR1 SQVTM, CDR2 ANQGSEA. As DNA, the CDR3 is TGCAGCGGCGCAGGGGCTGGGGGAGAGACCCAGTTCTTC. This gives the protein CSGAGAGGETQFF.

The V call is TRBV12-3 or TRBV12-4, the J call TRBJ1-5, with D possibly TRBD1 on 5 matching bases. CDR3 length: 15 amino acids. V was clipped by 2 bases and J by 1 base, with 9 bases between them. In nucleotides, the CDR3 is TGTGCCAGCAGTTTAAGGGACGGCAGCAATCAGCCCCAGCATTTT. Its translation: CASSLRDGSNQPQHF.

This chain joins TRBV7-6 and TRBJ2-3; 8 positions match TRBD2. Trimming removed 4 bases from V and 3 bases from J; junction bases left unmatched: 3. The CDR3 extends over 14 amino acids. CDR1 SGHVS and CDR2 FNYEAQ come from the germline V gene. This CDR3 reads CASSSLAGTDTQYF. Here the CDR3 DNA reads TGTGCCAGCAGCTCTTTAGCGGGGACAGATACGCAGTATTTT.

The V and J genes are TRBV20-1 and TRBJ2-3; 8 bases map to TRBD2. The CDR3 runs to 12 residues. The trim removed 5 bases at V and 4 bases at J, leaving 2 bases unmatched. CDR1 is DFQATT and CDR2 is SNEGSKA in the germline V gene (reference sequence). The CDR3 nucleotides read TGCAGTGCTGGGACTAGAGCAGATACGCAGTATTTT. Translation gives CSAGTRADTQYF.

This chain connects TRBV3-1 to TRBJ2-7; 8 positions agree with TRBD2. CDR3 length equals 14 residues. Losses at the gene ends were 1 base for V and 4 bases for J; bases not matched to a gene: 3. The germline gives CDR1 LGHDT, CDR2 YNNKEL (reference sequence). Here the CDR3 reads CASSQAGGLYEQYF. The CDR3 DNA follows: TGTGCCAGCAGCCAAGCGGGGGGGCTGTACGAGCAGTACTTC.

The V gene is TRBV21-1, the J gene TRBJ1-6. TRBV21-1 is marked as a pseudogene. This CDR3 is 15 amino acids long. CDR3: CASSKVRLRNSPLHF. In DNA, the CDR3 is TGTGCCAGCAGCAAAGTAAGGCTTCGAAATTCACCCCTCCACTTT.

The rearrangement links TRBV20-1 to TRBJ2-5, with D hard to call. Trimming left V 4 bases short and J 5 bases short, with 11 bases between. Per germline, CDR1 DFQATT and CDR2 SNEGSKA (reference sequence). CDR3 length equals 12 residues. The CDR3 protein is CSATWTTETQYF. In DNA, the CDR3 is TGCAGTGCTACCTGGACCACGGAGACCCAGTACTTC.

The CDR3 coding sequence is TGTGCCAGCAGTGCGGACAGCATCTATGGCTACACCTTC. Its translation is CASSADSIYGYTF. The genes are TRBV6-5 and TRBJ1-2, with D perhaps TRBD1 (6 bases). The V end was cut by 5 bases, the J end by 4 bases, with 11 bases between. This CDR3 has 13 amino acids. Germline V gene sequence: CDR1 MNHEY, CDR2 SVGAGI.

The sample holds one count of this clonotype. The rearrangement links TRBV7-2 to TRBJ2-1; 9 bases map to TRBD2. The V gene's germline CDR1 is SGHTA and CDR2 FQGNSA. The CDR3 sequence is 17 residues long. V lost 0 bases and J lost 0; bases outside the gene matches: 3. Here the CDR3 reads CASSLARGGNSYNEQFF. CDR3 nucleotide sequence: TGTGCCAGCAGCTTAGCGCGGGGGGGGAACTCCTACAATGAGCAGTTCTTC.

This clonotype was seen only a few times. This chain uses TRBV29-1 with TRBJ2-7, with a tentative D call TRBD2 (5 bases). V was clipped by 4 bases and J by 3 bases, with 13 bases between them. The germline V gene has CDR1 SQVTM and CDR2 ANQGSEA. This CDR3 is 13 amino acids long. CDR3: CSVGVDGGYEQYF. The CDR3 region has the DNA TGCAGCGTTGGGGTGGACGGAGGCTACGAGCAGTACTTC.

This chain uses TRBV27 with TRBJ2-1; 14 nucleotides agree with TRBD2. The V gene's germline CDR1 is MNHEY and CDR2 SMNVEV (reference sequence). The CDR3 runs to 16 residues. V was pared by 7 bases and J by 2 bases, with 4 bases of the junction left unmatched. The CDR3 sequence: CASTPGLAGAYNEQFF. CDR3 bases: TGTGCCAGCACCCCGGGACTAGCGGGGGCCTACAATGAGCAGTTCTTC.